The source of this T cell receptor beta chain is a study of CD8 T cells in ankylosing spondylitis. Study-wide findings and caveats: About 8 highly homologous variants made up a TCR beta motif, and this motif appeared characteristic of ankylosing spondylitis blood. Earlier literature documents some of the motif variants in reactive arthritis synovial fluid and blood. The authors reported significant enrichment of disease-linked clones in matched ankylosing spondylitis synovial fluid.

By quantitative 5'-RACE with molecular barcodes, the TCR beta libraries were made. TCRdb re-derived calls from the 5' RACE reads in MiXCR, one entry per CDR3 protein. The table records around 250,000 distinct CDR3 sequences, 15% to 20% of them present only once. This clonotype was detected many times. Its antigen is undetermined. Sequencing was done on a sample of blood, either unsorted or a sorted T cell fraction (not recorded which). The sequence was obtained from a male donor with ankylosing spondylitis or in good health (not recorded which).

The CDR3 sequence: CSAGTPTYNEQFF. In DNA form, the CDR3 reads TGCAGCGCCGGGACTCCAACCTACAATGAGCAGTTCTTC. The chain links TRBV29-1 to TRBJ2-1, with a possible D match to TRBD2 (6 bases). Germline loops: CDR1 SQVTM, CDR2 ANQGSEA. Trimming removed 7 bases at V and 2 bases at J, with 12 bases between. CDR3 length: 13 residues.